The 8 T cell receptor beta chains below were found in one sample sequenced in a study of vaccination and CD4 T cells after COVID-19. The treatment was: roughly 10-day PBMC culture with coronavirus spike peptide pools or control peptides (ViraFEST assay). CD4+ T-cell collection from the unexposed donor predated the COVID-19 pandemic (2011-2018). The Oncomine TCR Beta short-read assay generated sequence data from the DNA of cultured CD4+ T cells. The source of extracted genomic DNA was cultured CD4+ T cells. TCRdb used MiXCR to reprocess the PCR reads, holding one entry per CDR3 protein. The data show 7,500 to 10,000 distinct CDR3 sequences, roughly a third seen once. These receptors' targets are unknown. Sequenced input: CD4+ T cells from blood, cultured in vitro. The receptors stem from a human donor in good health.

In this sample, this clonotype turned up a few times. The V gene is TRBV7-2, the J gene TRBJ2-3; TRBD1 agrees at 8 bases. V was clipped by 5 bases and J by 4 bases; unmatched bases: 5. CDR3 length: 14 amino acids. Looked up from germline, CDR1 is SGHTA and CDR2 is FQGNSA. CDR3 DNA: TGTGCCAGCAGCCGGACAGGGTCAGCAGATACGCAGTATTTT. Protein sequence: CASSRTGSADTQYF.

V gene TRBV9 combines with J gene TRBJ1-6; D unresolved. Germline loops: CDR1 SGDLS, CDR2 YYNGEE. V gave up 2 bases and J gave up 9 bases, with 12 bases separating them. This CDR3 is 14 amino acids long. The CDR3 sequence is CASSVGGMGSPLHF. CDR3 coding DNA: TGTGCCAGCAGCGTTGGCGGGATGGGTTCACCCCTCCACTTT.

This chain joins TRBV7-9 and TRBJ2-1; D may be TRBD2 (5 bases). Germline V gives CDR1 SEHNR, CDR2 FQNEAQ (reference sequence). The CDR3 runs 17 residues. Deletions cut 0 bases from V and 4 bases from J, with 16 bases between. CDR3 nucleotides: TGTGCCAGCAGCTTAGCGTCCCGGACTTTCAAATACAATGAGCAGTTCTTC. Translated: CASSLASRTFKYNEQFF.

This clonotype was found a few times. The CDR3 sequence: CASSSRGLLNEQFF. The CDR3 bases are TGCGCCAGCAGCTCAAGGGGACTACTCAATGAGCAGTTCTTC. The J gene is TRBJ2-1, the V gene TRBV4-3, with TRBD2 identical over 7 bases. Unmatched junction bases numbered 7, after V lost 5 bases and J lost 6 bases. The CDR3 covers 14 residues. Germline lookup yields CDR1 LGHNA and CDR2 YSLEER.

This clonotype was counted once. The V gene is TRBV5-1, the J gene TRBJ2-1, with D possibly TRBD2 on 6 matching bases. Germline V CDR1 and CDR2: SGHRS, YFSETQ. Trimming cost V 4 bases and J 3 bases, with 8 bases left between them. This CDR3 is 13 amino acids long. The CDR3 region is CASSDGGYNEQFF. The CDR3 nucleotides are TGCGCCAGCAGCGACGGGGGCTACAATGAGCAGTTCTTC.

The chain has TRBV29-1 and TRBJ2-7; 9 bases align to TRBD1. The CDR3 length is 14 residues. The ends lost 3 bases at V and 3 bases at J; junction bases unmatched: 6. Germline V gene data show CDR1 as SQVTM and CDR2 as ANQGSEA. The CDR3 protein is CSVEGQGRLYEQYF. Written as DNA, the CDR3 is TGCAGCGTTGAGGGACAGGGTCGGCTCTACGAGCAGTACTTC.

This sequence joins TRBV24-1 and TRBJ2-5; D is possibly TRBD2 (6 bases). CDR1 and CDR2 from the germline V gene are KGHDR and SFDVKD. The CDR3 runs to 14 residues. Trimming removed 4 bases from V and 4 bases from J, with 12 bases in between. CDR3 nucleotides: TGTGCCACCAGTGACAGGGACTTCAGAGAGACCCAGTACTTC. Amino acid sequence: CATSDRDFRETQYF.

Comments on this clonotype: One end of the junction varies from germline; a read error may be responsible. The chain couples TRBV11-2 to TRBJ1-2, with unresolved D. CDR1 is SGHAT and CDR2 is FQNNGV in the germline V gene. The CDR3 consists of 12 residues. CDR3 DNA: TGTGCCGGCAGCTTAGATAGCTATGGCTACACCTTC. Amino acids: CAGSLDSYGYTF. Filled out from reference TRBV11-2 and TRBJ1-2, the complete variable domain reads EAGVAQSPRYKIIEKRQSVAFWCNPISGHATLYWYQQILGQGPKLLIQFQNNGVVDDSQLPKDRFSAERLKGVDSTLKIQPAKLEDSAVYLCAGSLDSYGYTFGSGTRLTVV.